A selection of T cell receptor beta chains follows, all from one sample in a study of CD8 T cells in Susac syndrome. TCRdb recomputed calls from the immunoSEQ multiplex PCR reads with MiXCR, one row per CDR3 protein. The sample yields 250,000 or so distinct CDR3 sequences, over 85% seen once. The sequencing input was CD4+ T cells from PBMCs. The source is a human donor with multiple sclerosis. Both conserved end residues are part of each CDR3. A D gene is named only where the DNA matches it firmly. Rows give clone size only sometimes, using once, few, many, or a class for an expanded clone.

size	J	D	V	DNA	CDR3
once	TRBJ1-5	NA	TRBV7-2	TGTGCCAGCAGCTACCGGCGGGGAGATCAGCCCCAGCATTTT	CASSYRRGDQPQHF
NA	TRBJ1-2	NA	TRBV19	TGTGCCAGTAGTATATATACAGGGAGGGATGGCTACACCTTC	CASSIYTGRDGYTF
NA	TRBJ1-2	NA	TRBV6-1	TGTGCCAGCAGTGAAGATTTCGGTGGCTACACCTTC	CASSEDFGGYTF
few	TRBJ1-3	NA	TRBV29-1	TGCAGCGTTTCAAAGGGGCCCCCGGCGGGAAACACCATATATTTT	CSVSKGPPAGNTIYF
NA	TRBJ1-4	NA	TRBV29-1	TGCAGCGTGGCGTTGGACGATGAAAAACTGTTTTTT	CSVALDDEKLFF
NA	TRBJ1-6	TRBD1	TRBV4-1	TGCGCCAGCAGCCAAGACGGGACAGATAATTCACCCCACCACTTT	CASSQDGTDNSPHHF
NA	TRBJ1-6	NA	TRBV20-1	TGCAGTGCTAGATCTGGCAGGGATACTAGCTCCTATAATTCACCCCTCCACTTT	CSARSGRDTSSYNSPLHF
NA	TRBJ2-7	NA	TRBV7-9	TGTGCCAGCAGCTTGTCTGGAAACTACGAGCAGTACTTC	CASSLSGNYEQYF
NA	TRBJ2-3	NA	TRBV3-1	TGTGCCAGCAGCCAAGAAACAGATACGCAGTATTTT	CASSQETDTQYF
NA	TRBJ1-1	NA	TRBV7-2	TGTGCCAGCAGCGAGGGGCTGGGAATGAACACTGAAGCTTTCTTT	CASSEGLGMNTEAFF
NA	TRBJ1-1	NA	TRBV6-5	TGTGCCAGCTCCCCGACGGGGGTGGGCACTGAAGCTTTCTTT	CASSPTGVGTEAFF
NA	TRBJ2-1	TRBD2	TRBV6-1	TGTGCCAGCAGAAGGACTAGCGGGAGGCAGAACAATGAGCAGTTCTTC	CASRRTSGRQNNEQFF
few	TRBJ1-5	NA	TRBV3-1	TGTGCCAGCAGCCAAGATTTGAATCAGCCCCAGCATTTT	CASSQDLNQPQHF
NA	TRBJ1-2	NA	TRBV19	TGTGCCAGTAGTATAGAATGGGGGCCCCGCCGCGGCTACACCTTC	CASSIEWGPRRGYTF
NA	TRBJ2-7	NA	TRBV5-1	TGCGCCAGCAGCTTGGATCCGAGTCGGCGCGAGCAGTACTTC	CASSLDPSRREQYF
NA	TRBJ2-7	TRBD1	TRBV7-2	TGTGCCAGCAGCTTAGACAGGGGCTCGGGCGAGCAGTACTTC	CASSLDRGSGEQYF
once	TRBJ2-7	TRBD2	TRBV19	TGTGCCAGTAGTTGGACTAGCGGGGGCCACGAGCAGTACTTC	CASSWTSGGHEQYF
NA	TRBJ1-2	NA	TRBV30	TGTGCCTGGAGTGTAAGGTCCAGGGTTGGTGGCTACACCTTC	CAWSVRSRVGGYTF
NA	TRBJ2-1	TRBD1	TRBV3-1	TGTGCCAGCAGACGCGAGGGGGCTCGGAATGAGCAGTTCTTC	CASRREGARNEQFF
once	TRBJ2-1	NA	TRBV20-1	TGCAGTGCTACCCTGGGCGATGAGCAGTTCTTC	CSATLGDEQFF
NA	TRBJ2-3	NA	TRBV9	TGTGCCAGCAGCGTAGAGTCTACTCTCACAGATACGCAGTATTTT	CASSVESTLTDTQYF
NA	TRBJ1-1	NA	TRBV9	TGTGCCAGCAGCACCCGGGAGGGTTCCACTGAAGCTTTCTTT	CASSTREGSTEAFF
NA	TRBJ1-3	TRBD1	TRBV15	TGTGCCACCAGCAGAGACACAGGGGAAGGAAACACCATATATTTT	CATSRDTGEGNTIYF
NA	TRBJ2-3	TRBD2	TRBV29-1	TGCAGCGTTGAAGGCCGGGGGGGCTCGATAGATACGCAGTATTTT	CSVEGRGGSIDTQYF
NA	TRBJ2-5	TRBD1	TRBV29-1	TGCAGCGTCCGGACAGGGGAAGAGACCCAGTACTTC	CSVRTGEETQYF
NA	TRBJ2-5	NA	TRBV6-1	TGTGCCAGCAGTGAAGCTAGCTGGGGCGAGACCCAGTACTTC	CASSEASWGETQYF
NA	TRBJ1-3	NA	TRBV12-3/TRBV12-4	TGTGCCAGCAGTTTACAGGGAGTAGGTGAAAACACCATATATTTT	CASSLQGVGENTIYF
NA	TRBJ1-1	TRBD1	TRBV28	TGTGCCAGCAGTTCCGCGACAGGGGGGAACACTGAAGCTTTCTTT	CASSSATGGNTEAFF
NA	TRBJ2-7	NA	TRBV12-3/TRBV12-4	TGTGCCAGCATGTACCTTTACGAGCAGTACTTC	CASMYLYEQYF
few	TRBJ2-5	NA	TRBV12-3/TRBV12-4	TGTGCCAGCAGTTCCCAGGGCCAAGAGACCCAGTACTTC	CASSSQGQETQYF
NA	TRBJ2-2	TRBD1	TRBV20-1	TGCAGTGCTACAGGGGGCAACGGGGAGCTGTTTTTT	CSATGGNGELFF
NA	TRBJ1-1	NA	TRBV12-3/TRBV12-4	TGTGCCAGCAGCCCAGATCAGGGTGACTTTGTCTTT	CASSPDQGDFVF
NA	TRBJ2-5	NA	TRBV7-7	TGTGCTAGCAGCCCAAACCCGGGGCCGGGGGAGACCCAGTACTTC	CASSPNPGPGETQYF
NA	TRBJ2-2	NA	TRBV18	TGTGCCAGCTCACAGGGACTTAACACCGGGGAGCTGTTTTTT	CASSQGLNTGELFF
NA	TRBJ2-2	NA	TRBV24-1	TGTGCCACCAGTGAAGGAAGCTTTGCCGGGGAGCTGTTTTTT	CATSEGSFAGELFF
NA	TRBJ2-3	NA	TRBV10-3	TGTGCCATCAGCGGACGGGTCACAGATACGCAGTATTTT	CAISGRVTDTQYF
NA	TRBJ1-1	TRBD1	TRBV12-3/TRBV12-4	TGTGCCAGCAGCGCGACCGAACAGGGGGGAGCTTTCTTT	CASSATEQGGAFF
NA	TRBJ1-5	TRBD1	TRBV3-1	TGTGCCAGCAGCCAAGACCTGACAGGGGTCCCCCAGCCCCAGCATTTT	CASSQDLTGVPQPQHF
NA	TRBJ2-1	TRBD2	TRBV3-1	TGTGCCAGCAGCCAAGCTAGCGGAGGGATCTACAATGAGCAGTTCTTC	CASSQASGGIYNEQFF
NA	TRBJ2-1	TRBD2	TRBV18	TGTGCCAGCTCTCCCGGACTAGCGGAAAACAATGAGCAGTTCTTC	CASSPGLAENNEQFF
NA	TRBJ2-3	NA	TRBV10-3	TGTGCCATCAGTGAGGCGACCATCGGCGCCACACAAGATACGCAGTATTTT	CAISEATIGATQDTQYF
NA	TRBJ2-7	TRBD1	TRBV5-1	TGCGCCAGCAGCTTGGGCGGACAGGGAACCTACGAGCAGTACTTC	CASSLGGQGTYEQYF
NA	TRBJ1-4	NA	TRBV20-1	TGCAGTGCTACCCCCCTTCGTGGCAGGGAAGATGAAAAACTGTTTTTT	CSATPLRGREDEKLFF
NA	TRBJ1-2	TRBD1	TRBV6-1	TGTGCCAGCCTAGACCCCGGGACAGGCCTAAACTATGGCTACACCTTC	CASLDPGTGLNYGYTF
NA	TRBJ2-5	TRBD2	TRBV19	TGTGCCAGTAGTACCCTTAGCGGGGACGTAGAGACCCAGTACTTC	CASSTLSGDVETQYF
NA	TRBJ2-3	TRBD2	TRBV5-1	TGCGCCAGCAGCTTGTTTAGCGGGGGCTCCACCCCCACAGATACGCAGTATTTT	CASSLFSGGSTPTDTQYF
NA	TRBJ1-4	NA	TRBV29-1	TGCAGCGCTGGAGACGGTAATGAAAAACTGTTTTTT	CSAGDGNEKLFF
NA	TRBJ2-7	NA	TRBV11-2	TGTGCCAGCAGCTTAGGATCCATGGCTGACGAGCAGTACTTC	CASSLGSMADEQYF
NA	TRBJ2-5	NA	TRBV3-1	TGTGCCAGCAGCCAAGATCGGGGGGCCGTGACCCAGTACTTC	CASSQDRGAVTQYF
NA	TRBJ2-1	NA	TRBV20-1	TGCAGTGCCCTGGGGGCGGAGGACAATGAGCAGTTCTTC	CSALGAEDNEQFF
NA	TRBJ1-3	NA	TRBV29-1	TGCAGCGTTGAGGGGAGCTCTGGAAACACCATATATTTT	CSVEGSSGNTIYF
once	TRBJ2-5	NA	TRBV6-5	TGTGCCAGCAGTTACGGGGGTAGGGAGACCCAGTACTTC	CASSYGGRETQYF
NA	TRBJ1-1	NA	TRBV10-3	TGTGCCATCAACCAGGGACAGAACACTGAAGCTTTCTTT	CAINQGQNTEAFF
NA	TRBJ2-2	NA	TRBV12-3/TRBV12-4	TGTGCCAGCAGTTTGGCCCGGGGATACAACACCGGGGAGCTGTTTTTT	CASSLARGYNTGELFF
NA	TRBJ2-1	NA	TRBV20-1	TGCAGTGCTACAGGATACGATGAGCAGTTCTTC	CSATGYDEQFF
NA	TRBJ1-5	NA	TRBV19	TGTGCCAGTAGTAGGCCGGGACACCCGGGGCAGCCCCAGCATTTT	CASSRPGHPGQPQHF
NA	TRBJ2-5	NA	TRBV6-1	TGTGCCAGCAGCCGGTGGACATCGCAAGAGACCCAGTACTTC	CASSRWTSQETQYF
NA	TRBJ2-7	NA	TRBV30	TGTGCCTGGAGTGTAGGGGTCTACGAGCAGTACTTC	CAWSVGVYEQYF